This T cell receptor beta chain was captured in a study of shared clonotypes between healthy human individuals. Study at large: A donor's plate count was three for CD4 naive and three for CD4 memory; CD8 naive had two and CD8 memory one. Points from the study as a whole: When naive CD4 clonotypes were compared across several donors, roughly 4.9% were shared.

Healthy adults negative for HIV, lacking recent acute infections or vaccinations, served as donors. Splitting of CD4+ cells produced CD45RA+ naive and CD45RA-negative memory subsets. The CDR3 contains 15 residues. Germline V CDR1 and CDR2: SSHAT, FNYEAQ (reference sequence). A word on this clone: Its antigen is not known. Relative to the germline gene, one junction end is altered; a read error may explain this. At the DNA level, this CDR3 is encoded by other sequences in the same sample as well.

The assay was immunoSEQ multiplex PCR, and TCRdb's table has in-frame clones only and misses some. The sample shows roughly 2.5 million clones, just over 90% of them seen only once. The chain uses TRBV7-7 and TRBJ2-5; the match to TRBD2 covers 13 bases. The TCR comes from a man between 18 and 29 years old in good health. The sequencing input was naive CD4+ T cells sorted from blood. Subset indicated: CD45RA+ positively selected. The CDR3 bases are TGTGCTAGCAGCCCCGGACTAGCGGGAGTGGAGACCCAGTACTTC. This gives the protein CASSPGLAGVETQYF.